This T cell receptor (beta chain) stems from a study of technical replicates of blood from a handful of donors. TCRdb's table, derived via immunoSEQ multiplex PCR, lists solely in-frame clones and lacks some. The repertoire has approximately 12,000 clones, over 70% of them found once; the top ten carry 13% to 15%. The table lists this clone with a few counts. The germline CDR1 and CDR2 sequences are KGHSH and LQKENI. There are 15 residues in the CDR3. Unmatched junction bases numbered 7, after V lost 3 bases and J lost 5 bases. The chain couples TRBV18 to TRBJ1-2; 9 nucleotides match TRBD1. The sequenced sample consisted of PBMCs. The origin of this receptor is a human donor in good health. CDR3 DNA sequence: TGTGCCAGCTCACCTAGGACAGGGGACGATTATGGCTACACCTTC. Translation gives CASSPRTGDDYGYTF. The variable domain in full, with the rest retrieved from reference TRBV18 and TRBJ1-2, is NAGVMQNPRHLVRRRGQEARLRCSPMKGHSHVYWYRQLPEEGLKFMVYLQKENIIDESGMPKERFSAEFPKEGPSILRIQQVVRGDSAAYFCASSPRTGDDYGYTFGSGTRLTVV.